This T cell receptor (beta chain) is drawn from a study of OX40 agonist ivuxolimab in advanced cancers. Across the study: While on treatment, patients had intravenous ivuxolimab at 0.01 to 10 mg/kg every 2 weeks.

Notes on this clone: Its matching antigen is unknown.

Study findings and constraints: CD8+ T cells showed, on average, more clonal expansion than CD4+ cells.

This CDR3 comprises 16 residues. V was pared by 4 bases and J by 1 base, with 18 bases between. Per the germline V gene, CDR1 is SGHRS and CDR2 is YFSETQ. The assay was immunoSEQ multiplex PCR, and TCRdb's table has in-frame clones only and misses some. Of roughly 50,000 clones in the sample, about 89% were seen once. The genes are TRBV5-1 and TRBJ2-7; D may be TRBD1 (6 bases). Material: CD4+ or CD8+ T cells sorted from blood, obtained in a trial of the OX40 agonist ivuxolimab. The receptor comes from an adult with an advanced solid tumor such as melanoma, head and neck, liver or kidney cancer. The CDR3 loop is CASSPQGQPRSYEQYF. CDR3 nucleotide sequence: TGCGCCAGCAGCCCTCAAGGACAGCCGCGATCCTACGAGCAGTACTTC.